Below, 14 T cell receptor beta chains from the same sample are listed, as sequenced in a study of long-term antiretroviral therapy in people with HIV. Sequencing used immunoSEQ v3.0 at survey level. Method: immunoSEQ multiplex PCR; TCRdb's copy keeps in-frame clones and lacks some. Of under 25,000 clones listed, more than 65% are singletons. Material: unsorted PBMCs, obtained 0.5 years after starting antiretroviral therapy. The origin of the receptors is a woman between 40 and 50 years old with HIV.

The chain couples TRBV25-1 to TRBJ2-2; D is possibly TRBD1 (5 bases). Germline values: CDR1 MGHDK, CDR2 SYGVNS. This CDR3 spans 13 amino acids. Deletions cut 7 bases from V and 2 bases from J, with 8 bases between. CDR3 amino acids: CASKDRNTGELFF. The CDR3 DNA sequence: TGTGCCAGCAAAGACAGAAACACCGGGGAGCTGTTTTTT.

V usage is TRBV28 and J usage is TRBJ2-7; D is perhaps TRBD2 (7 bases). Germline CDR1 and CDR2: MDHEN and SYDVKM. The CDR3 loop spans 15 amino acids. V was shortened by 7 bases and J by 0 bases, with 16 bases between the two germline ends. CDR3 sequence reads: CASTLGGASSYEQYF. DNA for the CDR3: TGTGCCAGCACCCTGGGGGGGGCCTCCTCCTACGAGCAGTACTTC. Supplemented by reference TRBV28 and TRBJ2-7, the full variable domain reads DVKVTQSSRYLVKRTGEKVFLECVQDMDHENMFWYRQDPGLGLRLIYFSYDVKMKEKGDIPEGYSVSREKKERFSLILESASTNQTSMYLCASTLGGASSYEQYFGPGTRLTVT.

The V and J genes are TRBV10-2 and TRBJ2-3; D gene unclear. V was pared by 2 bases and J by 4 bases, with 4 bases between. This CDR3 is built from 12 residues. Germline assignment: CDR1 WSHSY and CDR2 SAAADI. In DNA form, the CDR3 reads TGCGCCAGCAGTGAGGGGGCAGATACGCAGTATTTT. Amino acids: CASSEGADTQYF.

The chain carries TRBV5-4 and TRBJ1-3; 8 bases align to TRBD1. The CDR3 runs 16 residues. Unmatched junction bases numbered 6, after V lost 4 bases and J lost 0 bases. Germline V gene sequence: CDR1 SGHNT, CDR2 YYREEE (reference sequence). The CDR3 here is CASSPDRASSGNTIYF. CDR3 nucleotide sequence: TGTGCCAGCAGCCCGGACAGGGCGAGCTCTGGAAACACCATATATTTT.

Written as DNA, the CDR3 is TGTGCCAGCAGAAGGACGTTTGGAGAGACCCAGTACTTC. It translates to CASRRTFGETQYF. The chain is built from TRBV6-5 and TRBJ2-5; no clear D. This CDR3 contains 13 residues. Per germline, CDR1 MNHEY and CDR2 SVGAGI. V lost 6 bases, J lost 4 bases, and 12 bases lay in between.

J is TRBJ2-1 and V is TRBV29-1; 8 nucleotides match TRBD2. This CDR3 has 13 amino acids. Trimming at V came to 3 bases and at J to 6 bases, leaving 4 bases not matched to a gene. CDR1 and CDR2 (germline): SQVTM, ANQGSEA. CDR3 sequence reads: CSVDGGASNEQFF. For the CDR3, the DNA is TGCAGCGTTGACGGGGGGGCAAGCAATGAGCAGTTCTTC.

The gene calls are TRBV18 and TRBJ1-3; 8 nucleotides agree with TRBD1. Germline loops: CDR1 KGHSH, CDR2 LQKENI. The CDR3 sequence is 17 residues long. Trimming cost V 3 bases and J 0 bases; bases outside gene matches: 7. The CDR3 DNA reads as TGTGCCAGCTCACCTGCGGGACAGGCCCTCTCTGGAAACACCATATATTTT. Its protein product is CASSPAGQALSGNTIYF.

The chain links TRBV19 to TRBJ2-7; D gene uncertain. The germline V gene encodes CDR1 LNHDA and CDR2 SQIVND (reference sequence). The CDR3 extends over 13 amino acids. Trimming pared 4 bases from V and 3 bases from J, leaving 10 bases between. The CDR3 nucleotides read TGTGCCAGTAGTAAGGGCCAAGTCTACGAGCAGTACTTC. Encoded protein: CASSKGQVYEQYF.

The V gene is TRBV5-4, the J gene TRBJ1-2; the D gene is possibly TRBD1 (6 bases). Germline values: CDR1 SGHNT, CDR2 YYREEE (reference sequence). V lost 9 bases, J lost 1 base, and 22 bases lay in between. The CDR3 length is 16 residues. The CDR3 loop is CATTDRGAGDNYGYTF. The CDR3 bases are TGTGCCACCACGGATAGGGGGGCAGGCGATAACTATGGCTACACCTTC.

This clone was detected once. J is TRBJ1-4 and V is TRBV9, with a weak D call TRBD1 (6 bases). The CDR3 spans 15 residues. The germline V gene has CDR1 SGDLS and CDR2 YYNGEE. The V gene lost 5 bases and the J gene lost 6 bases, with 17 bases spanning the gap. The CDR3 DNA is TGTGCCAGCAGTGCTACAGGGTTGGGATATGAAAAACTGTTTTTT. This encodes CASSATGLGYEKLFF.

The CDR3 DNA sequence: TGTGCCAGCAGTCCTCCGAAGGGGTACACCTTC. It is translated as CASSPPKGYTF. The V gene is TRBV2, the J gene TRBJ1-2, with D possibly matching TRBD1 (5 bases). The CDR3 is made up of 11 amino acids. The germline V and J ends were trimmed by 5 bases and 11 bases, with 12 bases remaining between them. Germline CDR1 SNHLY, CDR2 FYNNEI.

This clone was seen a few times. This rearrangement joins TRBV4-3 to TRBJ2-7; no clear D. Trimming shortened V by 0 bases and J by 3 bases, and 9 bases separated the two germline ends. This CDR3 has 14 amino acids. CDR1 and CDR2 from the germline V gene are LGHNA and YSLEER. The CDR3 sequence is CASSQEVIRYEQYF. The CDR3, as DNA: TGCGCCAGCAGCCAAGAAGTCATCCGCTACGAGCAGTACTTC.

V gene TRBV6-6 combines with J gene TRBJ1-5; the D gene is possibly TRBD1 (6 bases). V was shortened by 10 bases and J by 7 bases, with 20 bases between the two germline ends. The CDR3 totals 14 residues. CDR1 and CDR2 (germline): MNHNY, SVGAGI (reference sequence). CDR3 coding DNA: TGTGCCACAAGACCGGCGGGGGCTGGGCAGCCCCAGCATTTT. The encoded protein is CATRPAGAGQPQHF.

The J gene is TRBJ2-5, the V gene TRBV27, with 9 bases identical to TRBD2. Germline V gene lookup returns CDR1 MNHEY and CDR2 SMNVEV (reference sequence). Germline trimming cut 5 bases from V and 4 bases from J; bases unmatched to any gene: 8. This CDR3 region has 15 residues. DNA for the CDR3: TGTGCCAGCAGTGGGTATAGCGGGGGCCGAGAGACCCAGTACTTC. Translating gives CASSGYSGGRETQYF.